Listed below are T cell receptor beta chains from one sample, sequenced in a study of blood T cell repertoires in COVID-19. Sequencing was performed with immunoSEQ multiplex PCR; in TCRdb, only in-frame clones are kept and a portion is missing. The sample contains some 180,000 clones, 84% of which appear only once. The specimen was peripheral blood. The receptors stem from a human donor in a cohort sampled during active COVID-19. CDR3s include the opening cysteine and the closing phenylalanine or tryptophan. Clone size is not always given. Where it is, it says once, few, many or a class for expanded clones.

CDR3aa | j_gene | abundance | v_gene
CAWSQGGEQYF | TRBJ2-7 | - | TRBV30
CASSGAGMGYEQYF | TRBJ2-7 | - | TRBV3-1/TRBV3-2
CASSLMVAGEGTDTQYF | TRBJ2-3 | - | TRBV11-2
CASSLVQGANQPQHF | TRBJ1-5 | - | TRBV5-5
CASSPDRATISPQHF | TRBJ1-5 | - | TRBV6-5
CASSAQGGTGNTIYF | TRBJ1-3 | - | TRBV6-5
CASSLGLAGTDTQYF | TRBJ2-3 | - | TRBV7-9
CASSFGEAYGYTF | TRBJ1-2 | - | TRBV12-3/TRBV12-4
CAWRRWGQDKINYGYTF | TRBJ1-2 | - | TRBV30
CASSLALAEAFF | TRBJ1-1 | once | TRBV5-5
CASSLGQGNTGELFF | TRBJ2-2 | - | TRBV5-1
CASSGLAGSNEQFF | TRBJ2-1 | once | TRBV21-1
CASSQGGPQNSPLHF | TRBJ1-6 | once | TRBV7-3
CASSRGTGAQANEKLFF | TRBJ1-4 | - | TRBV4-2
CASRYTGTMNTEAFF | TRBJ1-1 | - | TRBV6-5
CASSRNSGEGLFF | TRBJ1-4 | few | TRBV3-1/TRBV3-2
CASTPGSNEKLFF | TRBJ1-4 | - | TRBV28
CASSHPGQGIYEQYF | TRBJ2-7 | - | TRBV7-9
CASSPTLVYGYTF | TRBJ1-2 | - | TRBV19
CASSLAGQRPGNEQFF | TRBJ2-1 | - | TRBV5-6
CASSPGQTPSYEQYF | TRBJ2-7 | - | TRBV11-2
CASSLASGGARQYF | TRBJ2-3 | - | TRBV5-6
CASSQGQGSYEQYF | TRBJ2-7 | few | TRBV4-1
CASSHGGTPLHF | TRBJ1-6 | - | TRBV3-1/TRBV3-2
CASSIYGQGSNQPQHF | TRBJ1-5 | - | TRBV19
CASSEIRESQQYF | TRBJ2-7 | few | TRBV2
CASSPVGPPVDQPQHF | TRBJ1-5 | few | TRBV4-1
CASSDQTGWNSPLHF | TRBJ1-6 | - | TRBV6-1
CASTPTGGSINSPLHF | TRBJ1-6 | - | TRBV19
CASSPRGQGVSGNTIYF | TRBJ1-3 | - | TRBV18
CASSEAGGSYEQYF | TRBJ2-7 | - | TRBV5-5
CASSQQGAWEQYF | TRBJ2-7 | once | TRBV3-1/TRBV3-2
CASSSQGQLYTGELFF | TRBJ2-2 | - | TRBV7-9
CASSTLPGGVGSPLHF | TRBJ1-6 | - | TRBV19
CASSTTSGLAHEQYF | TRBJ2-7 | - | TRBV5-1
CASSRTGGSSYEQYF | TRBJ2-7 | - | TRBV19
CASSIAIHNEQFF | TRBJ2-1 | - | TRBV12-3/TRBV12-4
CASSPRDSTGTDTQYF | TRBJ2-3 | - | TRBV5-1
CASSKRAGTGNSPLHF | TRBJ1-6 | - | TRBV9
CASSQWDRDDGANVLTF | TRBJ2-6 | - | TRBV4-1
CAISESGNEQFF | TRBJ2-1 | once | TRBV10-3
CATSDWHRGNSPLHF | TRBJ1-6 | - | TRBV24-1
CASSPVDSGANVLTF | TRBJ2-6 | - | TRBV6-6
CASSIVQDYGYTF | TRBJ1-2 | - | TRBV19
CASSTGRGQPQHF | TRBJ1-5 | - | TRBV13
CASSLGQSYGYTF | TRBJ1-2 | few | TRBV7-9
CASSRYRDRGIQRGVSDTQYF | TRBJ2-3 | - | TRBV13
CATSRDYQPGQGIMNTEAFF | TRBJ1-1 | - | TRBV15
CASSLILGVTDTQYF | TRBJ2-3 | - | TRBV5-6
CASRDHRAYEQYF | TRBJ2-7 | - | TRBV12-3/TRBV12-4
CASSGGGYSSGNTIYF | TRBJ1-3 | - | TRBV10-2
CAISESTAMNTEAFF | TRBJ1-1 | - | TRBV10-3
CASSLEEQETQYF | TRBJ2-5 | - | TRBV11-2
CASSHRSTGVNTEAFF | TRBJ1-1 | few | TRBV5-1
CASSTDRGAHEQYF | TRBJ2-7 | many | TRBV7-9
CASTPSKGRGNTEAFF | TRBJ1-1 | - | TRBV19
CASSPGGGAYEQYF | TRBJ2-7 | - | TRBV18